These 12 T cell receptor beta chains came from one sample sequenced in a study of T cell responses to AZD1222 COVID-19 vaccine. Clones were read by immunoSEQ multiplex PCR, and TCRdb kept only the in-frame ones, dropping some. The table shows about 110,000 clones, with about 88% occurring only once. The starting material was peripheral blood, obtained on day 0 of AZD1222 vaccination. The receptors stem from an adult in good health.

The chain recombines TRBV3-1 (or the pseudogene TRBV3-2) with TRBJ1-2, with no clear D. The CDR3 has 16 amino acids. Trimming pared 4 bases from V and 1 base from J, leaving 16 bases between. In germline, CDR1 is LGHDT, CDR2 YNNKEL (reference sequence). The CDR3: CASSPTPKTVNYGYTF. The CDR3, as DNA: TGTGCCAGCAGCCCTACGCCGAAGACGGTTAACTATGGCTACACCTTC.

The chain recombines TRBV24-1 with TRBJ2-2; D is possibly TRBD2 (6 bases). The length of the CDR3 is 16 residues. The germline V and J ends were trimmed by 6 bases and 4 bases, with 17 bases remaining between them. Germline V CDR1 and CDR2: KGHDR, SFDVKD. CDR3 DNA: TGTGCCACCAGTAACCCCATCGGGGGACTCACCGGGGAGCTGTTTTTT. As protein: CATSNPIGGLTGELFF.

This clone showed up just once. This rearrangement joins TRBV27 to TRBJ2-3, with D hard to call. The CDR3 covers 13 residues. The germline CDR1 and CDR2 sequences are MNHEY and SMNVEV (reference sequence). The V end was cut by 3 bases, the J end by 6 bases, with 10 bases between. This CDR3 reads CASSFRQVDTQYF. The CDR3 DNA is TGTGCCAGCAGTTTTCGGCAGGTTGATACGCAGTATTTT.

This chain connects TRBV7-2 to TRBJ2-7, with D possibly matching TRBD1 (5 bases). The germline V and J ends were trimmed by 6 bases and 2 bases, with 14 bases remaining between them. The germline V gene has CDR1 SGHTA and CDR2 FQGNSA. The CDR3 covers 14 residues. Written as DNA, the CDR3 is TGTGCCAGCAGATCTGGGGCGGTCCCCTACGAGCAGTACTTC. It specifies CASRSGAVPYEQYF.

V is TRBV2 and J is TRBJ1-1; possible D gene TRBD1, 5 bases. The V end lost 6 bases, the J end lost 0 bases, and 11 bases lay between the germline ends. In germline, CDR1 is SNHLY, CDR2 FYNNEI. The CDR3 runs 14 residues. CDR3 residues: CASRDQTVNTEAFF. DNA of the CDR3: TGTGCCAGCAGGGACCAGACAGTGAACACTGAAGCTTTCTTT.

CDR3 amino acids: CASSLGSQDTQYF. The CDR3 DNA follows: TGTGCCAGCAGTCTCGGGAGTCAAGATACGCAGTATTTT. The V call is TRBV12-3 or TRBV12-4, the J call TRBJ2-3, with D possibly being TRBD2 (6 bases). The V and J ends lost 5 bases and 5 bases respectively, with 11 bases between them. This CDR3 has 13 residues.

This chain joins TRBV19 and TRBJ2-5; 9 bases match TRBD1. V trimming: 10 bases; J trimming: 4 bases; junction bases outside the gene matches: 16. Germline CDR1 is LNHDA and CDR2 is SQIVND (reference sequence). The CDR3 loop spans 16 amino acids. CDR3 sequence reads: CATAAPPGTGRETQYF. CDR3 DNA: TGTGCCACCGCTGCACCCCCAGGGACAGGGAGAGAGACCCAGTACTTC. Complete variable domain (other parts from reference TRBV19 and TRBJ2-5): DGGITQSPKYLFRKEGQNVTLSCEQNLNHDAMYWYRQDPGQGLRLIYYSQIVNDFQKGDIAEGYSVSREKKESFPLTVTSAQKNPTAFYLCATAAPPGTGRETQYFGPGTRLLVL.

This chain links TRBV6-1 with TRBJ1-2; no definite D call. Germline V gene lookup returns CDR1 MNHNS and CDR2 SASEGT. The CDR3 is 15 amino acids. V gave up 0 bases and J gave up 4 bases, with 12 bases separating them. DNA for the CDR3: TGTGCCAGCAGTGAAGCGCAAGAACGCTTCTATGGCTACACCTTC. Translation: CASSEAQERFYGYTF.

CDR3 nucleotide sequence: TGTGCCAGCAGCTTACAGGGGCCAAATGAAAAACTGTTTTTT. Amino acids: CASSLQGPNEKLFF. The V call is TRBV7-9, the J call TRBJ1-4; maybe TRBD1 (6 bases). CDR3 size: 14 residues. V was pared by 2 bases and J by 5 bases, with 9 bases between. The V gene's germline CDR1 is SEHNR and CDR2 FQNEAQ (reference sequence).

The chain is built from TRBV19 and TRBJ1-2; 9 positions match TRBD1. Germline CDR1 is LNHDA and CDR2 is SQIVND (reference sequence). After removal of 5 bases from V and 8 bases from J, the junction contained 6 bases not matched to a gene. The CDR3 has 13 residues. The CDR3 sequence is CASSARTGDGYTF. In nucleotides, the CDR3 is TGTGCCAGTAGTGCCCGGACAGGGGACGGCTACACCTTC.

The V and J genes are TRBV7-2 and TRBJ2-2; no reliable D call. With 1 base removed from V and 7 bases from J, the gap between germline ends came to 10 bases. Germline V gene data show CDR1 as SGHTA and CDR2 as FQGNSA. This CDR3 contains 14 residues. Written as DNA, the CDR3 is TGTGCCAGCAGCTTAGTACCGACCGTCGGGGAGCTGTTTTTT. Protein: CASSLVPTVGELFF.

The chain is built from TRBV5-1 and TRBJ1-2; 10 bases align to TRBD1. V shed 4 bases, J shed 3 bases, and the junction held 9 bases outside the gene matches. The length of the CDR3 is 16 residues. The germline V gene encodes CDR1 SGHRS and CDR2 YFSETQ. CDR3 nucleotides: TGCGCCAGCAGCCCAAGTCCCGGGACAGGGGACTATGGCTACACCTTC. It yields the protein CASSPSPGTGDYGYTF. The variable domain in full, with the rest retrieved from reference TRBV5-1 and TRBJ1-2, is KAGVTQTPRYLIKTRGQQVTLSCSPISGHRSVSWYQQTPGQGLQFLFEYFSETQRNKGNFPGRFSGRQFSNSRSEMNVSTLELGDSALYLCASSPSPGTGDYGYTFGSGTRLTVV.